This T cell receptor (beta chain) was sequenced for a study of T cell clonality in common variable immunodeficiency. Study-wide findings and caveats: CVID subjects had higher TCRbeta clonality than healthy controls, most marked in about a third. Reportedly, TCR beta sequences from common variable immunodeficiency showed fewer deletions and N-nucleotide insertions.

Libraries were prepared by immunoSEQ multiplex PCR; TCRdb keeps only in-frame clonotypes and omits some of them. The repertoire consists of some 38,000 clones, none detected only once. Both groups were predominantly of Caucasian heritage. In its sample, this clone was seen many times. Its antigen is as yet unknown. The sequence was obtained from a person aged 18 to 70 in good health. Specimen: peripheral blood mononuclear cells.

The CDR3 is CASSASGSTDTQYF. Incomplete CDR3 DNA: TGTGCCAGCAGTGCCAGCGGGAGTACAGATACG. V is TRBV6-1 and J is TRBJ2-3; 8 bases align to TRBD2. The missing CDR3 end, 3 residues past where the read stops, is filled in from the germline J gene. This CDR3 is 14 amino acids long. Germline loops: CDR1 MNHNS, CDR2 SASEGT. The ends lost 4 bases at V and 3 bases at J; junction bases unmatched: 3.